This T cell receptor (beta chain) appears in the sequencing data of a study of blood T cell repertoires in COVID-19. The assay was immunoSEQ multiplex PCR, and TCRdb's table has in-frame clones only and misses some. The sample contains 65,000 to 75,000 clones, 65% to 85% of which appear only once. J gave up 8 bases and V 4 bases, and 13 bases lay outside the gene matches. CDR1 is MNHEY and CDR2 is SVGAGI in the germline V gene. The CDR3 spans 16 residues. This rearrangement joins TRBV6-5 to TRBJ2-1; 8 nucleotides align to TRBD1. This TCR was sampled from an older woman with acute or convalescent COVID-19. Sequenced input: peripheral blood. The CDR3, as DNA: TGTGCCAGCAGTTCCCAGACAGGGGTTGTTTTGGATGAGCAGTTCTTC. Residues: CASSSQTGVVLDEQFF.